This entry lists 22 T cell receptor beta chains sequenced from one sample in a study of shared clonotypes between healthy human individuals (dated by TCRdb to 2020 to 2022). Library preparation was by the immunoSEQ multiplex PCR assay. Imported from immuneACCESS, the table was reduced by TCRdb to in-frame sequences with V and J called. These copies leave out some clones; in studies compared against another copy, an unresolved V gene accounts for under half, and the cause of the remainder is not known. This sample holds 1.4 million to 1.5 million clones; roughly 96% were observed only once. The ten largest make up approximately 1.1% of the sample. Sequenced material: naive CD4+ T cells sorted from blood. Sample cell subset or site, as interpreted from the label and publication: CD45RA+ positively selected. Receptor source: a man younger than 40 in good health.

The chain joins TRBV5-1 to TRBJ2-1; no definite D call. Germline values: CDR1 SGHRS, CDR2 YFSETQ. The CDR3 contains 15 residues. V lost 4 bases to trimming and J lost 5 bases, with 16 bases between them. CDR3 protein: CASSTGSRTHNEQFF. CDR3 sequence (DNA): TGCGCCAGCAGCACCGGGTCGAGGACCCACAATGAGCAGTTCTTC.

The V call is TRBV5-1, the J call TRBJ2-7; 7 bases map to TRBD1. The CDR3 loop spans 14 amino acids. J gave up 2 bases and V 2 bases, and 4 bases lay outside the gene matches. CDR1 SGHRS and CDR2 YFSETQ come from the germline V gene. CDR3 DNA: TGCGCCAGCAGCTTTGACAGGGTGGCCTACGAGCAGTACTTC. The encoded protein is CASSFDRVAYEQYF.

Concerning this clone itself: At the DNA level, this CDR3 is encoded by other sequences in the same sample as well. J is TRBJ1-5 and V is TRBV5-1, with D unresolved. The V end lost 0 bases, the J end lost 0 bases, and 7 bases lay between the germline ends. CDR1 SGHRS and CDR2 YFSETQ come from the germline V gene. The CDR3 runs to 15 residues. The CDR3 DNA sequence: TGCGCCAGCAGCTTGGACCCGTATAGCAATCAGCCCCAGCATTTT. Translating gives CASSLDPYSNQPQHF.

The chain carries TRBV5-4 and TRBJ1-5; tentative D call: TRBD1 (6 bases). Trimming shortened V by 3 bases and J by 1 base, and 14 bases separated the two germline ends. The CDR3 covers 16 residues. Germline V CDR1 and CDR2: SGHNT, YYREEE (reference sequence). CDR3 bases: TGTGCCAGCAGCTGGGGGGGGGCAGCGAGCAATCAGCCCCAGCATTTT. It translates to CASSWGGAASNQPQHF.

The V gene is TRBV6-5, the J gene TRBJ2-2; unclear D gene. The CDR3 has 13 residues. The V gene's germline CDR1 is MNHEY and CDR2 SVGAGI. The V gene lost 5 bases and the J gene lost 4 bases, with 8 bases spanning the gap. The CDR3 loop is CASSKGPTGELFF. CDR3 in DNA: TGTGCCAGCAGTAAAGGGCCCACCGGGGAGCTGTTTTTT.

CDR3: CASSLGVSGRANEQFF. The DNA for the CDR3 is TGCGCCAGCAGCTTGGGGGTTAGCGGGAGGGCCAATGAGCAGTTCTTC. The V gene is TRBV5-1, the J gene TRBJ2-1, with TRBD2 matching 11 bases. With 0 bases clipped from V and 6 bases from J, the junction kept 5 bases outside the gene matches. Looked up from germline, CDR1 is SGHRS and CDR2 is YFSETQ. CDR3 length: 16 residues.

Regarding this clone: Other DNA sequences from this sample encode an identical CDR3 as well. The rearrangement joins TRBV4-3 to TRBJ1-1, with a tentative D call TRBD1 (6 bases). The germline CDR1 and CDR2 sequences are LGHNA and YSLEER. The CDR3 covers 13 residues. Trimming left V 1 base short and J 6 bases short, with 9 bases between. In DNA, the CDR3 is TGCGCCAGCAGCCAAGCCAGGGGCCCTGAAGCTTTCTTT. Translation: CASSQARGPEAFF.

The chain recombines TRBV19 with TRBJ2-7, with D possibly TRBD1 on 5 matching bases. V lost 5 bases to trimming and J lost 4 bases, with 18 bases between them. The CDR3 totals 15 residues. Germline values: CDR1 LNHDA, CDR2 SQIVND (reference sequence). CDR3 nucleotides: TGTGCCAGTAGTCGACAGCCCTCCTCCCTATACGAGCAGTACTTC. Translating gives CASSRQPSSLYEQYF.

Only one count was recorded for this clone. Relative to the germline gene, one junction end is altered; a read error may explain this. This chain connects TRBV7-7 to TRBJ2-3, with 11 positions matching TRBD1. The CDR3 consists of 15 residues. Per the germline V gene, CDR1 is SSHAT and CDR2 is FNYEAQ (reference sequence). The CDR3 DNA is TGTGCTAGCAGCTCCGGACAGGGGGCTACAGATACGCAGTATTTT. This codes for CASSSGQGATDTQYF.

The J gene is TRBJ2-3, the V gene TRBV21-1; TRBD2, the table's D call, lacks a check against the DNA. TRBV21-1 is described as a pseudogene. The CDR3 contains 14 residues. The CDR3 coding sequence is TGTGCCAGCCCGCTAGTAGCGGGAGAGGATACGCAGTATTTT. It translates to CASPLVAGEDTQYF.

CDR3 DNA sequence: TGTGCCAGCAGCGCCTCAGGGTACTCTAATGAAAAACTGTTTTTT. It specifies CASSASGYSNEKLFF. This chain connects TRBV5-4 to TRBJ1-4; D perhaps matches TRBD1 (5 bases). V gave up 4 bases and J gave up 3 bases, with 13 bases separating them. Germline CDR1 reads SGHNT; CDR2 reads YYREEE (reference sequence). The CDR3 has 15 amino acids.

The V and J genes are TRBV5-1 and TRBJ2-3, with D perhaps TRBD2 (6 bases). The CDR3 is made up of 15 amino acids. The V end was cut by 10 bases, the J end by 0 bases, with 18 bases between. Germline assignment: CDR1 SGHRS and CDR2 YFSETQ. The CDR3 DNA sequence: TGCGCCTCACGGGACTCCCCCCCTAGCACAGATACGCAGTATTTT. This codes for CASRDSPPSTDTQYF.

The V gene is TRBV14, the J gene TRBJ2-2; D unresolved. V lost 1 base, J lost 1 base, and 10 bases lay in between. From germline, CDR1 is SGHDN and CDR2 FVKESK. The CDR3 extends over 16 amino acids. The DNA of the CDR3 is TGTGCCAGCAGCCAAGGCCGAGGTCTGAACACCGGGGAGCTGTTTTTT. Residues: CASSQGRGLNTGELFF.

V gene TRBV2 combines with J gene TRBJ1-2; 10 bases line up with TRBD1. The ends lost 8 bases at V and 7 bases at J; junction bases unmatched: 16. The germline V gene has CDR1 SNHLY and CDR2 FYNNEI. This CDR3 spans 16 amino acids. The CDR3 DNA is TGTGCCAGCCACCGGGACAGGGGAGCAGTTGCGGGTGGCTACACCTTC. Protein sequence: CASHRDRGAVAGGYTF.

The rearrangement joins TRBV5-6 to TRBJ1-2; 8 bases match TRBD1. The trim removed 1 base at V and 9 bases at J, leaving 8 bases unmatched. Per germline, CDR1 SGHDT and CDR2 YYEEEE. The CDR3 sequence is 14 residues long. The CDR3 here is CASSLRQGPGSYTF. CDR3 coding DNA: TGTGCCAGCAGCTTGAGACAGGGGCCGGGGAGCTACACCTTC.

With regard to this clone: The junction differs from germline at one of its ends, possibly a read error. V usage is TRBV2 and J usage is TRBJ2-3; the D gene is possibly TRBD2 (6 bases). CDR1 and CDR2 (germline): SNHLY, FYNNEI. The CDR3 length is 15 residues. CDR3 in amino acids: CASSKAGSFTDTQYF. The CDR3 bases are TGTGCCAGCAGTAAAGCGGGCTCCTTCACAGATACGCAGTATTTT.

The rearrangement joins TRBV28 to TRBJ2-7; D remains unclear. Germline V gene sequence: CDR1 MDHEN, CDR2 SYDVKM. This CDR3 contains 13 residues. V was clipped by 7 bases and J by 6 bases, with 16 bases between them. CDR3 DNA: TGTGCCAGCACTTCGGCTGGGATGATCGAGCAGTACTTC. This codes for CASTSAGMIEQYF.

J is TRBJ2-5 and V is TRBV28, with 11 bases fitting TRBD2. Losses at the gene ends were 3 bases for V and 5 bases for J; bases not matched to a gene: 8. Germline loops: CDR1 MDHEN, CDR2 SYDVKM. This CDR3 is built from 16 residues. This CDR3 is CASSFSGRAAGETQYF. The CDR3 nucleotides are TGTGCCAGCAGTTTTAGCGGGAGGGCAGCGGGGGAGACCCAGTACTTC.

This sequence joins TRBV25-1 and TRBJ2-7, with 7 bases identical to TRBD1. Germline assignment: CDR1 MGHDK and CDR2 SYGVNS. V was pared by 1 base and J by 1 base, with 1 base of the junction left unmatched. The CDR3 length is 14 residues. The CDR3 DNA is TGTGCCAGCAGTGAATCGGGACAGTCCTACGAGCAGTACTTC. Encoded protein: CASSESGQSYEQYF.

J is TRBJ1-1 and V is TRBV9, with 7 nucleotides matching TRBD1. CDR3 size: 14 residues. Looked up from germline, CDR1 is SGDLS and CDR2 is YYNGEE. Trimming removed 3 bases from V and 0 bases from J; junction bases left unmatched: 2. Here the CDR3 reads CASSATGMNTEAFF. In DNA form, the CDR3 reads TGTGCCAGCAGCGCGACAGGGATGAACACTGAAGCTTTCTTT.

This chain uses TRBV6-1 with TRBJ2-7, with D perhaps TRBD1 or TRBD2 (5 bases each). V lost 10 bases and J 7 bases, leaving 17 bases between the germline ends. Looked up from germline, CDR1 is MNHNS and CDR2 is SASEGT. The CDR3 covers 12 residues. CDR3 in amino acids: CATRDLLEEQYF. The CDR3 nucleotides read TGTGCCACCAGGGACCTTCTGGAAGAGCAGTACTTC.

The rearrangement joins TRBV27 to TRBJ1-2, with a tentative D call TRBD1 (5 bases). This CDR3 has 13 residues. Germline CDR1 is MNHEY and CDR2 is SMNVEV (reference sequence). The V and J ends lost 3 bases and 4 bases respectively, with 9 bases between them. The CDR3 is CASSLVGGYGYTF. In nucleotides, the CDR3 is TGTGCCAGCAGTTTGGTGGGGGGCTATGGCTACACCTTC.